This is a list of T cell receptor beta chains from one sample in a study of blood T cell repertoires in COVID-19. Clones were read by immunoSEQ multiplex PCR, and TCRdb kept only the in-frame ones, dropping some. The sample lists under 250,000 clones, around 82% occurring once. Sequencing was done on a sample of peripheral blood. The source is a woman in her fifties or sixties with acute or convalescent COVID-19. The CDR3 runs from the conserved cysteine through the conserved F or W. The order of the fields is V gene, J gene, clone size, D gene, CDR3 DNA, CDR3 protein. A D gene is named only where the DNA matches it firmly. The size field is filled for only some rows; it gives once, few, many or a size class.

v_gene: TRBV14; j_gene: TRBJ2-6; abundance: few; d_gene: -; CDR3nt: TGTGCCAGCAGCCTTACAGGACGGACCTCTGGGGCCAACGTCCTGACTTTC; CDR3aa: CASSLTGRTSGANVLTF
v_gene: TRBV19; j_gene: TRBJ2-7; abundance: -; d_gene: TRBD2; CDR3nt: TGTGCCAGTAGTATCCGCCTAGCGGGGTGGTACGAGCAGTACTTC; CDR3aa: CASSIRLAGWYEQYF
v_gene: TRBV6-5; j_gene: TRBJ1-2; abundance: -; d_gene: TRBD1; CDR3nt: TGTGCCAGCTATAGGGGGCCTGTTGGCTACACCTTC; CDR3aa: CASYRGPVGYTF
v_gene: TRBV12-3/TRBV12-4; j_gene: TRBJ1-2; abundance: -; d_gene: -; CDR3nt: TGTGCCAGCAGTGGAGGGGTTAACTATGGCTACACCTTC; CDR3aa: CASSGGVNYGYTF
v_gene: TRBV6-5; j_gene: TRBJ1-5; abundance: -; d_gene: -; CDR3nt: TGTGCCAGCAGTTACTTTTTCTCGGGGGGCGATCAGCCCCAGCATTTT; CDR3aa: CASSYFFSGGDQPQHF
v_gene: TRBV3-1/TRBV3-2; j_gene: TRBJ1-1; abundance: -; d_gene: -; CDR3nt: TGTGCCAGCAGCCAAGAGCGAGGGAACACTGAAGCTTTCTTT; CDR3aa: CASSQERGNTEAFF
v_gene: TRBV2; j_gene: TRBJ1-4; abundance: -; d_gene: TRBD1; CDR3nt: TGTGCCAGCAGAAAAACCGGGACAGGGAATGAAAAACTGTTTTTT; CDR3aa: CASRKTGTGNEKLFF
v_gene: TRBV2; j_gene: TRBJ2-2; abundance: few; d_gene: TRBD1; CDR3nt: TGTGCCAGCAGCTCACCCGGGACAGGGGCAAACACCGGGGAGCTGTTTTTT; CDR3aa: CASSSPGTGANTGELFF
v_gene: TRBV6-5; j_gene: TRBJ1-1; abundance: -; d_gene: -; CDR3nt: TGTGCCAGCAGTTACTTCTTTCGGGGGAACACTGAAGCTTTCTTT; CDR3aa: CASSYFFRGNTEAFF
v_gene: TRBV19; j_gene: TRBJ1-1; abundance: -; d_gene: TRBD1; CDR3nt: TGTGCCAGTAGGATCGTCGGGACAGGGGCTGCTTTCTTT; CDR3aa: CASRIVGTGAAFF
v_gene: TRBV7-2; j_gene: TRBJ1-2; abundance: once; d_gene: TRBD1; CDR3nt: TGTGCCAGCAGCATACAGGGGTCCTTGCCTAACTATGGCTACACCTTC; CDR3aa: CASSIQGSLPNYGYTF
v_gene: TRBV5-1; j_gene: TRBJ1-2; abundance: once; d_gene: -; CDR3nt: TGCGCCAGCAGCTTTCAGGGAGGTGATGGTGGCTACACCTTC; CDR3aa: CASSFQGGDGGYTF
v_gene: TRBV9; j_gene: TRBJ1-1; abundance: -; d_gene: TRBD1; CDR3nt: TGTGCCAGCAGCCTAACGGGACAGTTTGCTGAAGCTTTCTTT; CDR3aa: CASSLTGQFAEAFF
v_gene: TRBV7-2; j_gene: TRBJ1-4; abundance: few; d_gene: -; CDR3nt: TGTGCCAGCAGCTTACCCCGGGGAGCAACTAATGAAAAACTGTTTTTT; CDR3aa: CASSLPRGATNEKLFF
v_gene: TRBV7-2; j_gene: TRBJ2-1; abundance: once; d_gene: TRBD2; CDR3nt: TGTGCCAGCAGCTTTCCGGGGGGGAGTAATGAGCAGTTCTTC; CDR3aa: CASSFPGGSNEQFF
v_gene: TRBV10-3; j_gene: TRBJ1-2; abundance: -; d_gene: TRBD1; CDR3nt: TGTGCCATCAGTGACCAAATTGACAGGGGGCTTGAGGACGGCTACACCTTC; CDR3aa: CAISDQIDRGLEDGYTF
v_gene: TRBV19; j_gene: TRBJ1-2; abundance: once; d_gene: -; CDR3nt: TGTGCCAGTAGTACTCAGGGGCGAGGGGATGGCTACACCTTC; CDR3aa: CASSTQGRGDGYTF
v_gene: TRBV5-1; j_gene: TRBJ1-1; abundance: -; d_gene: TRBD1; CDR3nt: TGCGCCAGCAGCTGGGCCGGGACAGGGGAAGGGACTGAAGCTTTCTTT; CDR3aa: CASSWAGTGEGTEAFF
v_gene: TRBV7-3; j_gene: TRBJ1-1; abundance: -; d_gene: -; CDR3nt: TGTGCCAGCAGCAGCCGGGCCTCGGGAACTGAAGCTTTCTTT; CDR3aa: CASSSRASGTEAFF
v_gene: TRBV5-1; j_gene: TRBJ1-4; abundance: -; d_gene: TRBD1; CDR3nt: TGCGCCAGCAGCTTGGCCGGGACAGGGATGGTTGTTGGTGAAAAACTGTTTTTT; CDR3aa: CASSLAGTGMVVGEKLFF
v_gene: TRBV6-5; j_gene: TRBJ2-5; abundance: -; d_gene: -; CDR3nt: TGTGCCAGCAGGCGGGTCCAAGAATCGGAGACCCAGTACTTC; CDR3aa: CASRRVQESETQYF
v_gene: TRBV4-2; j_gene: TRBJ2-3; abundance: -; d_gene: TRBD2; CDR3nt: TGTGCCAGCAGCCAGAATAGCGGGGGGTCCACAGATACGCAGTATTTT; CDR3aa: CASSQNSGGSTDTQYF
v_gene: TRBV18; j_gene: TRBJ1-3; abundance: many; d_gene: TRBD1; CDR3nt: TGTGCCAGCTCGCCACTCGACAGGGAAGGAAGAAACACCATATATTTT; CDR3aa: CASSPLDREGRNTIYF
v_gene: TRBV2; j_gene: TRBJ2-4; abundance: -; d_gene: TRBD2; CDR3nt: TGTGCCAGCAGTCGGAACGGGGGGGCGACCAAAAACATTCAGTACTTC; CDR3aa: CASSRNGGATKNIQYF
v_gene: TRBV2; j_gene: TRBJ1-1; abundance: -; d_gene: -; CDR3nt: TGTGCCAGCAGTATAGGACGGGGAGTGAACACTGAAGCTTTCTTT; CDR3aa: CASSIGRGVNTEAFF
v_gene: TRBV7-9; j_gene: TRBJ1-6; abundance: -; d_gene: -; CDR3nt: TGTGCCAGCAGCTTTTGGGAGTATAATTCACCCCTCCACTTT; CDR3aa: CASSFWEYNSPLHF
v_gene: TRBV5-1; j_gene: TRBJ2-3; abundance: -; d_gene: -; CDR3nt: TGCGCCAGCAGCCTACGGAGTTCGACAGATACGCAGTATTTT; CDR3aa: CASSLRSSTDTQYF
v_gene: TRBV10-3; j_gene: TRBJ2-1; abundance: -; d_gene: TRBD2; CDR3nt: TGTGCCATCGGGACTAGCGGGGGGAGCTCCTACAATGAGCAGTTCTTC; CDR3aa: CAIGTSGGSSYNEQFF
v_gene: TRBV19; j_gene: TRBJ1-2; abundance: -; d_gene: TRBD1; CDR3nt: TGTGCCGCCAGGAGGACAGGAGATAACTATGGCTACACCTTC; CDR3aa: CAARRTGDNYGYTF
v_gene: TRBV11-1; j_gene: TRBJ1-2; abundance: few; d_gene: -; CDR3nt: TGTGCCAGCAGCCGGGACAATAACTATGGCTACACCTTC; CDR3aa: CASSRDNNYGYTF
v_gene: TRBV5-1; j_gene: TRBJ2-5; abundance: -; d_gene: -; CDR3nt: TGCGCCAGCAGCTTGGGCACGGGGGTAGGAGAGACCCAGTACTTC; CDR3aa: CASSLGTGVGETQYF
v_gene: TRBV5-6; j_gene: TRBJ1-4; abundance: -; d_gene: -; CDR3nt: TGTGCCAGCAGCTTGGCCGGGCGGGATGAAAAACTGTTTTTT; CDR3aa: CASSLAGRDEKLFF
v_gene: TRBV5-1; j_gene: TRBJ2-5; abundance: -; d_gene: -; CDR3nt: TGCGCCAGCAGCTTCGGTAAAGAGACCCAGTACTTC; CDR3aa: CASSFGKETQYF
v_gene: TRBV5-4; j_gene: TRBJ2-7; abundance: once; d_gene: -; CDR3nt: TGTGCCAGCAGGGGTACAGAAGAGCCCTACGAGCAGTACTTC; CDR3aa: CASRGTEEPYEQYF
v_gene: TRBV9; j_gene: TRBJ2-5; abundance: -; d_gene: TRBD2; CDR3nt: TGTGCCAGCAGCCCCCCTGAAGCGGGGGGATTGGAGACCCAGTACTTC; CDR3aa: CASSPPEAGGLETQYF
v_gene: TRBV3-1/TRBV3-2; j_gene: TRBJ1-5; abundance: -; d_gene: TRBD1; CDR3nt: TGTGCCAGCAGCCTATCAACACAGGGGAATCAGCCCCAGCATTTT; CDR3aa: CASSLSTQGNQPQHF
v_gene: TRBV6-5; j_gene: TRBJ2-2; abundance: -; d_gene: TRBD1; CDR3nt: TGTGCCGCCCGACAGGGGAGCACCGGGGAGCTGTTTTTT; CDR3aa: CAARQGSTGELFF
v_gene: TRBV6-2/TRBV6-3; j_gene: TRBJ2-6; abundance: once; d_gene: -; CDR3nt: TGTGCCAGCAGCCCCACTAGCTCTGGGGCCAACGTCCTGACTTTC; CDR3aa: CASSPTSSGANVLTF
v_gene: TRBV30; j_gene: TRBJ2-3; abundance: -; d_gene: -; CDR3nt: TGTGCCTGGAGTGCCGAGGCCGTACAGTATTTT; CDR3aa: CAWSAEAVQYF
v_gene: TRBV28; j_gene: TRBJ1-1; abundance: many; d_gene: -; CDR3nt: TGTGCCAGCAGTCCTTCAGGGATAGGTTGGACTGAAGCTTTCTTT; CDR3aa: CASSPSGIGWTEAFF